The sequence of this TCR beta chain was determined in a study of regulatory T cells in long-lasting Graves disease. General study results and limits: Favored usage of TRBV28, TRBJ1-2 and TRBJ2-5 was recorded in persistent disease. Whereas about a thousand public clonotypes were shared by new patients, persistent patients shared more, at 2,500 to 3,500. Sample size, which was small, may have reduced accuracy.

Library construction for TCR beta used iRepertoire HTBI primers and Arm-PCR of CDR3 regions. In TCRdb, the multiplex PCR reads were re-called with MiXCR into one record per CDR3 protein. The data contain fewer than 400,000 distinct CDR3 sequences, 20% of them singletons. V lost 5 bases and J lost 4; bases outside the gene matches: 13. CDR1 and CDR2 (germline): SGHTA, FQGNSA. The CDR3 is made up of 18 amino acids. As to time point: persistent/refractory GD, antithyroid drugs over 5 years with positive TRAb. Scientists built the TCR library using RNA that was extracted from PBMCs. This clonotype showed up many times. What it binds is not known.

The chain uses TRBV7-2 and TRBJ2-5; 13 bases align to TRBD2. Sequencing used peripheral blood mononuclear cells (PBMCs), obtained when the disease was refractory, from a patient treated with antithyroid drugs. The clonotype originates from a female donor with Graves disease. The CDR3 loop is CASSLSTSGGPLRETQYF. The CDR3 coding sequence is TGTGCCAGCAGCCTATCGACTAGCGGGGGGCCTCTGAGAGAGACCCAGTACTTC.